This TCR beta chain is drawn from a study of OX40 agonist ivuxolimab in advanced cancers. Overall study context: The study gave patients intravenous ivuxolimab at 0.01 to 10 mg/kg every 2 weeks.

Autoimmune disease history or systemic immunosuppression meant exclusion. Some clones are missing from TCRdb's copy, which holds only in-frame ones; the method was immunoSEQ multiplex PCR. This sample has tens of thousands of clones; around 73% occur once, and the top ten carry 18%. Comments on this clone: Antigen unknown.

Broader study findings: CD4+ and CD8+ blood T cells expanded clonally by week 6 at 0.1 to 3.0 mg/kg.

The CDR3 contains 13 residues. V lost 2 bases to trimming and J lost 1 base, with 6 bases between them. In germline, CDR1 is SGHRS, CDR2 YFSETQ. Specimen: CD4+ or CD8+ T cells sorted from blood, collected in a trial of the OX40 agonist ivuxolimab. This TCR was sampled from an adult with an advanced solid tumor such as melanoma, head and neck, liver or kidney cancer. The rearrangement joins TRBV5-1 to TRBJ2-5, with D possibly being TRBD1 (5 bases). As DNA, the CDR3 is TGCGCCAGCAGCTTAAGGGGCCAAGAGACCCAGTACTTC. It is translated as CASSLRGQETQYF.